The rows below give T cell receptor beta chains drawn from one sample of a study of blood T cells in healthy people across ages. TCRdb re-derived calls from the 5' RACE reads in MiXCR, one entry per CDR3 protein. The repertoire holds around 800,000 distinct CDR3 sequences, with around 62% as singletons. The sample consisted of blood. These receptors originate from a man aged 25-45 years in good health. Each CDR3 is given with its conserved first and last residue. D genes are given only for firm matches. Expanded clones are given a class, and other clones once, few, many or no size at all.

d_call: .
clone_size: .
j_call: TRBJ1-2
v_call: TRBV11-2
cdr3_aa: CASSPGAIANYGYTF
cdr3_nt: TGTGCCAGCAGCCCGGGGGCCATCGCTAACTATGGCTACACCTTC

d_call: .
clone_size: .
j_call: TRBJ1-5
v_call: TRBV6-2/TRBV6-3
cdr3_aa: CASSYTASNQPQHF
cdr3_nt: TGTGCCAGCAGCTATACAGCTAGCAATCAGCCCCAGCATTTT

d_call: .
clone_size: once
j_call: TRBJ2-1
v_call: TRBV7-6
cdr3_aa: CASSLSSGTLINEQFF
cdr3_nt: TGTGCCAGCAGCTTGTCGAGCGGGACACTAATCAATGAGCAGTTCTTC

d_call: .
clone_size: few
j_call: TRBJ2-3
v_call: TRBV27
cdr3_aa: CASSKTPGVTQYF
cdr3_nt: TGTGCCAGCAGTAAAACACCGGGAGTTACGCAGTATTTT

d_call: TRBD1
clone_size: .
j_call: TRBJ2-1
v_call: TRBV2
cdr3_aa: CASSDPLSGGQASSYNEQFF
cdr3_nt: TGTGCCAGCAGTGATCCCCTCTCGGGCGGACAGGCGAGCTCCTACAATGAGCAGTTCTTC

d_call: .
clone_size: .
j_call: TRBJ2-7
v_call: TRBV30
cdr3_aa: CAWRGTGVYEQYF
cdr3_nt: TGTGCCTGGAGAGGGACGGGAGTCTACGAGCAGTACTTC

d_call: .
clone_size: few
j_call: TRBJ2-4
v_call: TRBV27
cdr3_aa: CASSQGISAKNIQYF
cdr3_nt: TGTGCCAGCTCCCAGGGGATTTCAGCCAAAAACATTCAGTACTTC

d_call: .
clone_size: .
j_call: TRBJ2-2
v_call: TRBV5-1
cdr3_aa: CASSLEGLYTGELFF
cdr3_nt: TGCGCCAGCAGCTTGGAGGGACTGTACACCGGGGAGCTGTTTTTT

d_call: TRBD2
clone_size: few
j_call: TRBJ2-1
v_call: TRBV29-1
cdr3_aa: CSVEVPQTSENEQFF
cdr3_nt: TGCAGCGTTGAAGTGCCGCAGACTAGCGAGAATGAGCAGTTCTTC

d_call: .
clone_size: .
j_call: TRBJ1-5
v_call: TRBV20-1
cdr3_aa: CSASWGPDQPQHF
cdr3_nt: TGCAGTGCTAGTTGGGGTCCCGATCAGCCCCAGCATTTT

d_call: TRBD2
clone_size: .
j_call: TRBJ2-7
v_call: TRBV27
cdr3_aa: CPSGLTSGKAYEQYF
cdr3_nt: TGTCCCAGCGGATTGACTAGCGGGAAGGCCTACGAGCAGTACTTC

d_call: .
clone_size: .
j_call: TRBJ2-7
v_call: TRBV15
cdr3_aa: CATSRDQGSYEQYF
cdr3_nt: TGTGCCACCAGCAGAGATCAGGGTAGCTACGAGCAGTACTTC

d_call: TRBD1
clone_size: once
j_call: TRBJ2-7
v_call: TRBV5-6
cdr3_aa: CASSGGQVGYEQYF
cdr3_nt: TGTGCCAGCAGCGGAGGACAGGTGGGCTACGAGCAGTACTTC

d_call: .
clone_size: once
j_call: TRBJ2-7
v_call: TRBV12-3/TRBV12-4
cdr3_aa: CASSSGPFFYEQYF
cdr3_nt: TGTGCCAGCAGTTCGGGACCTTTTTTCTACGAGCAGTACTTC

d_call: .
clone_size: .
j_call: TRBJ2-3
v_call: TRBV9
cdr3_aa: CASSARGGGSTDTQYF
cdr3_nt: TGTGCCAGCAGCGCCCGCGGAGGGGGGAGCACAGATACGCAGTATTTT

d_call: .
clone_size: .
j_call: TRBJ2-7
v_call: TRBV9
cdr3_aa: CAGSVGGPESSYEQYF
cdr3_nt: TGTGCCGGCAGCGTAGGGGGTCCTGAGAGCTCCTACGAGCAGTACTTC

d_call: TRBD2
clone_size: .
j_call: TRBJ2-3
v_call: TRBV27
cdr3_aa: CASSPGASGESDTQYF
cdr3_nt: TGTGCCAGCAGCCCGGGGGCTAGCGGGGAATCAGATACGCAGTATTTT

d_call: TRBD1
clone_size: once
j_call: TRBJ1-2
v_call: TRBV27
cdr3_aa: CASSYRDRAHGYTF
cdr3_nt: TGTGCCAGCAGCTACCGGGACAGGGCCCACGGCTACACCTTC

d_call: .
clone_size: .
j_call: TRBJ2-7
v_call: TRBV10-3
cdr3_aa: CAISESNAGYEQYF
cdr3_nt: TGTGCCATCAGTGAGTCGAACGCTGGGTACGAGCAGTACTTC

d_call: .
clone_size: few
j_call: TRBJ2-5
v_call: TRBV7-2
cdr3_aa: CASTPRDWQETQYF
cdr3_nt: TGTGCCAGCACCCCTAGGGACTGGCAAGAGACCCAGTACTTC

d_call: .
clone_size: many
j_call: TRBJ2-3
v_call: TRBV5-1
cdr3_aa: CASSLAIRTDTQYF
cdr3_nt: TGCGCCAGCAGCTTGGCAATTCGCACAGATACGCAGTATTTT

d_call: TRBD2
clone_size: .
j_call: TRBJ2-3
v_call: TRBV4-3
cdr3_aa: CASSQVAGGVTDTQYF
cdr3_nt: TGCGCCAGCAGCCAAGTAGCGGGGGGGGTAACAGATACGCAGTATTTT

d_call: .
clone_size: .
j_call: TRBJ2-7
v_call: TRBV29-1
cdr3_aa: CSVEIGNSYEQYF
cdr3_nt: TGCAGCGTTGAAATCGGGAACTCCTACGAGCAGTACTTC

d_call: TRBD2
clone_size: .
j_call: TRBJ2-4
v_call: TRBV20-1
cdr3_aa: CSARFRTSGADLAKNIQYF
cdr3_nt: TGCAGTGCTAGATTCCGGACTAGCGGGGCTGATCTAGCCAAAAACATTCAGTACTTC

d_call: TRBD1
clone_size: .
j_call: TRBJ2-1
v_call: TRBV5-1
cdr3_aa: CASSLVPGQGGEQFF
cdr3_nt: TGCGCCAGCAGCTTGGTTCCGGGACAGGGGGGTGAGCAGTTCTTC

d_call: .
clone_size: few
j_call: TRBJ1-4
v_call: TRBV5-5
cdr3_aa: CASSFKPMDRLWTRDDEKLFF
cdr3_nt: TGTGCCAGCAGCTTTAAACCAATGGACAGACTATGGACCCGGGATGATGAAAAACTGTTTTTT

d_call: TRBD2
clone_size: .
j_call: TRBJ2-3
v_call: TRBV12-3/TRBV12-4
cdr3_aa: CASSVLPSGVADTQYF
cdr3_nt: TGTGCCAGCAGCGTCCTACCTAGCGGGGTAGCAGATACGCAGTATTTT

d_call: .
clone_size: few
j_call: TRBJ2-3
v_call: TRBV6-5
cdr3_aa: CASSYSRGRNTQYF
cdr3_nt: TGTGCCAGCAGTTACTCGCGGGGTAGGAATACGCAGTATTTT

d_call: .
clone_size: .
j_call: TRBJ2-5
v_call: TRBV25-1
cdr3_aa: CASSEYGGKETQYF
cdr3_nt: TGTGCCAGCAGTGAATATGGGGGGAAAGAGACCCAGTACTTC

d_call: TRBD2
clone_size: .
j_call: TRBJ2-7
v_call: TRBV5-1
cdr3_aa: CASSSPLSGGACEQYF
cdr3_nt: TGCGCCAGTAGCTCCCCACTTAGCGGGGGGGCCTGTGAGCAGTACTTC

d_call: TRBD1
clone_size: .
j_call: TRBJ1-1
v_call: TRBV12-3/TRBV12-4
cdr3_aa: CASSLPGGYTEAFF
cdr3_nt: TGTGCCAGCAGTTTACCAGGGGGATACACTGAAGCTTTCTTT

d_call: .
clone_size: .
j_call: TRBJ2-7
v_call: TRBV25-1
cdr3_aa: CASSIGHSYEQYF
cdr3_nt: TGTGCCAGCAGTATTGGCCACTCCTACGAGCAGTACTTC

d_call: TRBD1
clone_size: .
j_call: TRBJ1-4
v_call: TRBV12-3/TRBV12-4
cdr3_aa: CASSPPGGGRKLFF
cdr3_nt: TGTGCCAGCAGCCCCCCAGGGGGTGGGCGAAAACTGTTTTTT

d_call: .
clone_size: many
j_call: TRBJ1-4
v_call: TRBV2
cdr3_aa: CASRQKGRGRPEKLFF
cdr3_nt: TGTGCCAGCAGGCAGAAGGGACGGGGGCGACCTGAAAAACTGTTTTTT

d_call: .
clone_size: few
j_call: TRBJ2-7
v_call: TRBV18
cdr3_aa: CASSPSVGGTYEQYF
cdr3_nt: TGTGCCAGCTCACCCTCGGTTGGGGGTACCTACGAGCAGTACTTC

d_call: .
clone_size: .
j_call: TRBJ2-7
v_call: TRBV7-2
cdr3_aa: CASSFQPTSFYEQYF
cdr3_nt: TGTGCCAGCAGCTTTCAACCCACCAGCTTCTACGAGCAGTACTTC

d_call: .
clone_size: few
j_call: TRBJ2-1
v_call: TRBV18
cdr3_aa: CASSRAGLDNEQFF
cdr3_nt: TGTGCCAGCTCACGGGCGGGTCTAGACAATGAGCAGTTCTTC

d_call: .
clone_size: .
j_call: TRBJ2-3
v_call: TRBV5-6
cdr3_aa: CASSKMDTDTQYF
cdr3_nt: TGTGCCAGCAGCAAGATGGACACAGATACGCAGTATTTT

d_call: .
clone_size: once
j_call: TRBJ2-7
v_call: TRBV7-2
cdr3_aa: CASSRTGLGYEQYF
cdr3_nt: TGTGCCAGCAGCCGAACAGGACTCGGTTACGAGCAGTACTTC

d_call: TRBD1
clone_size: .
j_call: TRBJ1-2
v_call: TRBV29-1
cdr3_aa: CSVTTGGYGYTF
cdr3_nt: TGCAGCGTGACGACAGGGGGCTATGGCTACACCTTC

d_call: .
clone_size: .
j_call: TRBJ2-1
v_call: TRBV4-3
cdr3_aa: CASSQGEQGYNEQFF
cdr3_nt: TGCGCCAGCAGCCAAGGGGAACAGGGCTACAATGAGCAGTTCTTC

d_call: .
clone_size: many
j_call: TRBJ2-5
v_call: TRBV7-2
cdr3_aa: CASSPVGVFGETQYF
cdr3_nt: TGTGCCAGCAGCCCCGTCGGGGTTTTCGGCGAGACCCAGTACTTC

d_call: .
clone_size: .
j_call: TRBJ2-3
v_call: TRBV7-2
cdr3_aa: CAGSGRDFTDTQYF
cdr3_nt: TGTGCCGGCAGCGGGCGGGACTTCACAGATACGCAGTATTTT

d_call: .
clone_size: .
j_call: TRBJ2-4
v_call: TRBV5-6
cdr3_aa: CASSQDRNIQYF
cdr3_nt: TGTGCCAGCAGTCAGGACCGAAACATTCAGTACTTC

d_call: .
clone_size: .
j_call: TRBJ2-3
v_call: TRBV3-1
cdr3_aa: CASSRRRGVAGFEDTQYF
cdr3_nt: TGTGCCAGCAGCCGCAGGAGGGGGGTAGCTGGGTTCGAGGATACGCAGTATTTT

d_call: .
clone_size: .
j_call: TRBJ2-5
v_call: TRBV15
cdr3_aa: CATTPRSGGRETQYF
cdr3_nt: TGTGCCACCACCCCGAGGTCCGGGGGACGGGAGACCCAGTACTTC

d_call: TRBD2
clone_size: few
j_call: TRBJ2-1
v_call: TRBV9
cdr3_aa: CASSARTSGNEQFF
cdr3_nt: TGTGCCAGCAGCGCCCGGACTAGCGGAAATGAGCAGTTCTTC

d_call: TRBD2
clone_size: few
j_call: TRBJ2-3
v_call: TRBV7-3
cdr3_aa: CASGRVGTDTQYF
cdr3_nt: TGTGCCAGCGGGAGGGTGGGCACAGATACGCAGTATTTT